This is a list of T cell receptor beta chains from one sample in a study of shared clonotypes between healthy human individuals. Using immunoSEQ multiplex PCR, the repertoire was profiled, and TCRdb retains in-frame clones only, with some absent. This sample yields about 1.9 million clones, of which about 93% are seen a single time; approximately 1.6% belongs to the top ten. What was sequenced was naive CD8+ T cells from PBMCs. These TCRs come from a man aged 18 to 29 in good health. Some clones in this sample may be carry-over from other donors' samples. The CDR3 runs from the conserved cysteine through the conserved F or W. A D gene is named only where the DNA matches it firmly. Clone size is stated in some rows and not others, as once, few, many or a class when expanded.

v_gene	d_gene	j_gene	abundance	CDR3aa	CDR3nt
TRBV2	NA	TRBJ1-1	NA	CASRGWGNTEAFF	TGTGCCAGCCGGGGTTGGGGGAACACTGAAGCTTTCTTT
TRBV6-5	TRBD1	TRBJ2-7	NA	CASSYSSDRTYEQYF	TGTGCCAGCAGTTACTCGTCGGACAGGACCTACGAGCAGTACTTC
TRBV7-9	NA	TRBJ2-7	NA	CASSSNYRPEQYF	TGTGCCAGCAGCTCTAATTACAGACCGGAGCAGTACTTC
TRBV19	NA	TRBJ2-5	NA	CASSRDLEETQYF	TGTGCCAGTAGCCGGGATCTTGAAGAGACCCAGTACTTC
TRBV6-5	NA	TRBJ1-5	NA	CASSPSAVNQPQHF	TGTGCCAGCAGCCCCTCGGCGGTGAATCAGCCCCAGCATTTT
TRBV12-5	TRBD1	TRBJ1-1	NA	CASGSALTGSEAFF	TGTGCTAGTGGTTCCGCCCTGACAGGGTCAGAAGCTTTCTTT
TRBV29-1	TRBD1	TRBJ2-7	NA	CSVRTGREQYF	TGCAGCGTTCGGACAGGGCGCGAGCAGTACTTC
TRBV4-2	NA	TRBJ2-2	NA	CASSHRTPTGGELFF	TGTGCCAGCAGCCATAGAACTCCCACGGGCGGGGAGCTGTTTTTT
TRBV10-3	TRBD2	TRBJ2-5	NA	CAISESIRPSGKQETQYF	TGTGCCATCAGTGAGTCGATAAGACCTAGCGGTAAACAAGAGACCCAGTACTTC
TRBV28	TRBD2	TRBJ2-1	once	CASRVGLAASNEQFF	TGTGCCAGCAGGGTAGGACTAGCGGCAAGCAATGAGCAGTTCTTC
TRBV29-1	NA	TRBJ1-1	few	CSVGPPEAFF	TGCAGCGTTGGCCCCCCTGAAGCTTTCTTT
TRBV7-9	TRBD1	TRBJ2-7	NA	CASSPRDRELYEQYF	TGTGCCAGCAGCCCCCGGGACAGGGAGCTCTACGAGCAGTACTTC
TRBV6-1	NA	TRBJ1-1	NA	CASSGDGRVWMNTEAFF	TGTGCCAGCAGTGGGGACGGCAGGGTATGGATGAACACTGAAGCTTTCTTT
TRBV9	TRBD2	TRBJ2-7	NA	CASSVGGREYEQYF	TGTGCCAGCAGCGTAGGCGGGAGGGAATACGAGCAGTACTTC
TRBV9	TRBD1	TRBJ1-2	NA	CASSVLQGADDGYTF	TGTGCCAGCAGCGTGCTACAGGGGGCGGACGATGGCTACACCTTC
TRBV7-9	TRBD1	TRBJ1-1	NA	CASSLGGTGANPPAFF	TGTGCCAGCAGCTTAGGAGGGACAGGGGCTAACCCCCCAGCTTTCTTT